This T cell receptor (beta chain) was obtained from a study of cytomegalovirus exposure and HLA in healthy donors. This CDR3 contains 15 residues. Unmatched junction bases numbered 10, after V lost 5 bases and J lost 4 bases. Germline V gene sequence: CDR1 MNHEY, CDR2 SVGAGI. This table comes from immunoSEQ multiplex PCR, and its TCRdb copy is limited to in-frame clones, with some not included. This table holds tens of thousands of clones, roughly nine tenths found once. The origin of this receptor is a man in his late teens or twenties in good health and CMV-seronegative. The specimen was PBMCs. The gene calls are TRBV6-5 and TRBJ1-2; TRBD1 matches 7 bases. CDR3 amino acids: CASSPGAGGVYGYTF. CDR3 nucleotides: TGTGCCAGCAGTCCGGGAGCAGGGGGTGTCTATGGCTACACCTTC.